The TCR beta chain under discussion was sequenced for a study of early T cells in non-severe SARS-CoV-2 infection. Trimming pared 7 bases from V and 11 bases from J, leaving 20 bases between. CDR3 length: 13 residues. The V gene's germline CDR1 is MNHEY and CDR2 SVGEGT. One entry per CDR3 protein, called by TCRdb with MiXCR from the 5' RACE reads. This table has 55,000 to 85,000 distinct CDR3 sequences, approximately 13% appearing once. Sequenced: whole blood. The genes are TRBV6-2 or TRBV6-3 and TRBJ1-1; D remains unclear. This receptor was identified in an adult who was a healthcare worker with PCR-confirmed SARS-CoV-2 infection or an uninfected control (not recorded which). The CDR3 sequence is CASNRAGNVVAFF. The DNA of the CDR3 is TGTGCCAGCAATCGGGCAGGCAACGTTGTGGCTTTCTTT.